These T cell receptor beta chains were read from a single sample in a study of tumor and adjacent non-tumor tissue in lung cancer. TCRdb independently ran MiXCR on the multiplex PCR reads; one entry per CDR3 protein. The data contain more than 95,000 distinct CDR3 sequences, 66% of them singletons. What was sequenced was lung tumor tissue. These receptors were taken from a man aged 30-40 years with non-small cell lung cancer. Both conserved end residues are part of each CDR3. The D gene is left open where the match is weak. Some rows mark clone size as missing; the rest say once, few, many or name a class of expanded clone.

j_call v_call d_call clone_size cdr3_aa cdr3_nt
TRBJ2-3 TRBV4-3 . . CANSQESAGRSMVTDTQYF TGTGCCAACAGCCAAGAATCTGCAGGGAGATCTATGGTCACAGATACGCAGTATTTT
TRBJ1-6 TRBV11-2 TRBD1 . CASSLVTGGTSLLHF TGTGCCAGCAGCTTAGTGACAGGGGGGACTTCACTCCTCCACTTT
TRBJ1-2 TRBV20-1 TRBD1 . CYAHQRDQQGGYTF TGCTATGCCCACCAGCGTGACCAACAGGGGGGCTACACCTTC
TRBJ2-7 TRBV10-3 TRBD1 . CAISESPSRTGGGYEQYF TGTGCCATCAGTGAGTCGCCCTCCCGGACAGGGGGTGGCTACGAGCAGTACTTC
TRBJ2-5 TRBV24-1 . . CATDGVPGLWRGTQYF TGTGCCACCGACGGGGTTCCGGGACTCTGGAGAGGGACCCAGTACTTC
TRBJ1-1 TRBV10-3 . . CAISEWGSGTKAFF TGTGCCATTAGTGAGTGGGGGTCGGGCACTAAAGCTTTCTTT
TRBJ1-6 TRBV5-6 TRBD1 . CANSLGSGTANSPLHF TGTGCCAACAGCTTGGGTTCCGGGACAGCCAATTCACCCCTCCACTTT
TRBJ1-2 TRBV5-1 . . CASSLAGDFYGYTF TGCGCCAGCAGCTTGGCCGGGGACTTCTATGGCTACACCTTC
TRBJ2-3 TRBV12-3/TRBV12-4 . . CASSPGHITDTQYF TGTGCCAGCAGCCCGGGACACATCACAGATACGCAGTATTTT
TRBJ2-5 TRBV5-4 TRBD2 few CASTGGPKETQYF TGTGCCAGCACGGGGGGGCCAAAAGAGACCCAGTACTTC
TRBJ2-5 TRBV6-5 . many CASSPTRKQETQYF TGTGCCAGCAGCCCTACTAGGAAACAAGAGACCCAGTACTTC
TRBJ2-7 TRBV4-1 . . CASSQFWLSYEEHF TGCGCCAGCAGCCAATTCTGGTTATCCTACGAGGAGCACTTC
TRBJ1-3 TRBV29-1 . many CSVAPPGAGNTIYF TGCAGCGTTGCCCCCCCAGGGGCCGGAAACACCATATATTTT
TRBJ2-1 TRBV11-2 . . CASSWGGPADKQFF TGTGCCAGCAGCTGGGGAGGTCCCGCCGATAAGCAGTTCTTC
TRBJ2-1 TRBV11-1 TRBD2 . CTSSPGLAGHYNEQFF TGTACCAGCAGCCCGGGACTAGCGGGACACTACAATGAGCAGTTCTTC
TRBJ2-1 TRBV20-1 . . CSARPPRVAQLEQFF TGCAGTGCTAGACCCCCCCGGGTTGCTCAATTAGAGCAGTTCTTC
TRBJ2-7 TRBV20-1 . medium-sized CSASIVPYEQYF TGCAGTGCTTCGATCGTACCCTACGAGCAGTACTTC
TRBJ1-5 TRBV14 . few CASSQERPWNKMDNQPQHF TGTGCCAGCAGCCAAGAACGCCCTTGGAACAAGATGGACAATCAGCCCCAGCATTTT
TRBJ1-3 TRBV7-8 . . CASSSGGGGIGNTIYF TGTGCCAGCAGCTCGGGGGGTGGGGGGATCGGAAACACCATATATTTT
TRBJ2-5 TRBV20-1 TRBD2 . CNASGPSGETQYF TGCAATGCTAGCGGTCCTTCGGGAGAGACCCAGTACTTC
TRBJ2-1 TRBV4-2 TRBD1 many CASSQRGQGLSYNEQFF TGTGCCAGCAGCCAAAGAGGACAGGGGCTCTCCTACAATGAGCAGTTCTTC
TRBJ2-1 TRBV6-2/TRBV6-3 . . CAISSTWASYNEQFF TGTGCCATCAGTTCAACATGGGCTTCTTACAATGAACAGTTCTTC
TRBJ2-5 TRBV7-9 . . CASSFNLVGGETQYF TGTGCCAGCAGCTTTAACCTGGTGGGAGGAGAGACCCAGTACTTC
TRBJ2-7 TRBV20-1 TRBD2 . CSVSLAGVYEQYF TGCAGTGTCAGTTTAGCGGGAGTCTACGAGCAGTACTTC
TRBJ2-1 TRBV29-1 . many CSVEGTTHNEQFF TGCAGCGTTGAAGGGACTACCCACAATGAGCAGTTCTTC
TRBJ2-5 TRBV29-1 TRBD1 . CSVEGMTGFEETQYF TGCAGCGTCGAGGGGATGACAGGGTTTGAAGAGACCCAGTACTTC
TRBJ1-1 TRBV11-1 . . CASSSPDSQNTEAFF TGTGCCAGTAGCTCGCCCGACAGCCAAAACACTGAAGCTTTCTTT
TRBJ1-4 TRBV7-9 TRBD1 once CASSLGDREAEKLFF TGTGCCAGCAGCTTAGGAGACAGGGAAGCTGAAAAACTGTTTTTT
TRBJ2-7 TRBV10-3 TRBD2 medium-sized CAISESAGLAGDYEQYF TGTGCCATCAGTGAGTCGGCGGGACTAGCGGGGGACTACGAGCAGTACTTC
TRBJ1-5 TRBV7-8 . few CASSLASLESQHF TGTGCCAGCAGCTTAGCTTCCCTAGAGTCCCAGCATTTT
TRBJ1-1 TRBV12-3/TRBV12-4 TRBD1 . CASSFAPWNRGMNTEAFF TGTGCCAGCAGTTTTGCGCCATGGAACAGGGGCATGAACACTGAAGCTTTCTTT
TRBJ2-2 TRBV12-3/TRBV12-4 . . CVNTRDGTNTGELFF TGTGTCAACACCCGGGACGGAACGAACACCGGGGAGCTGTTTTTT
TRBJ2-7 TRBV20-1 . . CSARPGIRYGQYF TGCAGTGCTAGACCCGGGATTCGGTACGGACAGTACTTC
TRBJ1-1 TRBV11-2 TRBD1 . CASNRGWGQGNTEAFF TGTGCCAGCAATCGGGGATGGGGACAGGGCAACACTGAAGCTTTCTTT
TRBJ2-3 TRBV11-2 . . CASNLLIFGGSSIDTQYF TGTGCCAGCAACTTACTTATTTTCGGGGGTTCGAGCATAGATACGCAGTATTTT
TRBJ2-3 TRBV24-1 . . CATSDSMGNQPQYF TGTGCCACCAGTGATTCTATGGGGAATCAGCCCCAGTATTTT
TRBJ2-1 TRBV20-1 TRBD2 many CSAQPWGLAGGNEQFF TGCAGTGCCCAACCCTGGGGACTAGCGGGAGGGAATGAGCAGTTCTTC
TRBJ1-4 TRBV4-1 . many CASSPLRETEEKLFF TGCGCCAGCAGCCCGCTCAGGGAGACGGAGGAAAAACTGTTTTTT
TRBJ1-2 TRBV4-1 . . CASSQIGQPNYGYTF TGCGCCAGCAGCCAAATTGGACAACCGAACTATGGCTACACCTTC
TRBJ1-1 TRBV6-1 . . CASTELGAGAEAFF TGTGCCAGCACTGAACTGGGGGCGGGCGCTGAAGCTTTCTTT
TRBJ2-2 TRBV29-1 . . CSGSVERHLGTGELYF TGCAGCGGGAGTGTGGAGAGACACCTAGGCACCGGGGAGCTGTATTTT
TRBJ1-1 TRBV20-1 . medium-sized CSARKQGGTEAFF TGCAGTGCTAGAAAACAGGGAGGCACTGAAGCTTTCTTT
TRBJ1-5 TRBV4-1 . many CASSRTGNNQPQHF TGCGCCAGCAGCCGCACAGGGAACAATCAGCCCCAGCATTTT
TRBJ2-5 TRBV6-1 TRBD2 many CAVMYGGKETQYF TGTGCCGTCATGTACGGGGGGAAAGAGACCCAGTACTTC
TRBJ2-2 TRBV11-1 . . CASSLEYAGELLF TGTGCCAGCAGCCTCGAGTACGCCGGGGAGCTGCTTTTT
TRBJ2-2 TRBV4-1 . . CASSQDGRGNTVELFF TGCGCCAGCAGCCAAGATGGTCGGGGGAACACCGTGGAGCTGTTTTTT
TRBJ2-5 TRBV5-4 TRBD1 once CASSDDRDDTQYF TGTGCCAGCAGTGATGACAGGGATGATACCCAGTACTTC
TRBJ1-1 TRBV11-2 TRBD1 few CASSLDLGQAGINTEAFF TGTGCCAGCAGCTTAGATTTGGGACAGGCTGGGATAAACACTGAAGCTTTCTTT
TRBJ2-3 TRBV6-5 TRBD2 many CASRRLAGAGDTQYF TGTGCCAGCAGACGACTAGCGGGGGCGGGAGATACGCAGTATTTT
TRBJ2-3 TRBV5-1 . . CASSDGQIIGATDTQYF TGCGCCAGCAGCGACGGACAGATTATTGGGGCCACAGATACGCAGTATTTT
TRBJ1-1 TRBV11-1 . . CASSLFRDGNAEAFF TGTGCCAGCAGCTTATTCCGGGACGGGAACGCTGAAGCTTTCTTT
TRBJ2-1 TRBV24-1 . . CTTSDLGTTRSNEQFF TGTACCACCAGTGATTTGGGAACGACCCGGTCTAATGAACAGTTCTTC
TRBJ1-2 TRBV11-2 . few CTSSPYGNYGYTF TGTACCAGCAGCCCCTACGGCAACTATGGCTACACCTTC
TRBJ1-1 TRBV29-1 TRBD1 . CSVEGAGGLTETFF TGCAGCGTTGAAGGGGCAGGGGGTCTAACTGAAACTTTCTTT
TRBJ2-7 TRBV20-1 TRBD1 . CSATRDRGSYEEHF TGCAGTGCTACTCGGGACAGGGGCTCCTACGAGGAGCACTTC